This passage covers 15 T cell receptor beta chains from one sample sequenced in a study of cytomegalovirus exposure and HLA in healthy donors. TCRdb's table, derived via immunoSEQ multiplex PCR, lists solely in-frame clones and lacks some. The table lists fewer than 300,000 clones, around nine tenths of them singletons. The source material was PBMCs. Receptors originate from a woman aged 18-30 years in good health and CMV-seronegative.

The chain couples TRBV7-9 to TRBJ1-1, with D hard to call. This CDR3 comprises 12 residues. Germline V gives CDR1 SEHNR, CDR2 FQNEAQ (reference sequence). V was shortened by 4 bases and J by 5 bases, with 8 bases between the two germline ends. CDR3 in amino acids: CASSYGETEAFF. Written as DNA, the CDR3 is TGTGCCAGCAGCTACGGGGAGACTGAAGCTTTCTTT.

This clone was found once. The chain is built from TRBV4-3 and TRBJ2-1, with 7 bases fitting TRBD2. Trimming took 0 bases from V and 5 from J; bases not matched to a gene: 10. The CDR3 runs to 17 residues. In germline, CDR1 is LGHNA, CDR2 YSLEER. The DNA of the CDR3 is TGCGCCAGCAGCCAAGATTTCAGCGGGATAAGAAACAATGAGCAGTTCTTC. Amino acid sequence: CASSQDFSGIRNNEQFF.

This clone was seen just once. The V call is TRBV7-2, the J call TRBJ2-2, with a weak D call TRBD2 (5 bases). CDR3 length equals 15 residues. V lost 1 base, J lost 7 bases, and 13 bases lay in between. Germline values: CDR1 SGHTA, CDR2 FQGNSA. DNA of the CDR3: TGTGCCAGCAGCTTAGGGTCCGCGGCGGGCGGGGAGCTGTTTTTT. Translated: CASSLGSAAGGELFF.

The chain recombines TRBV2 with TRBJ2-3, with D maybe TRBD2 (6 bases). V was trimmed by 5 bases and J by 0 bases, leaving 9 bases between them. The CDR3 is made up of 14 amino acids. CDR1 SNHLY and CDR2 FYNNEI come from the germline V gene. The CDR3 DNA reads TGTGCCAGCAGTCTCAGCGGGAGCACAGATACGCAGTATTTT. The encoded protein is CASSLSGSTDTQYF.

The chain combines TRBV14 with TRBJ2-1, with a tentative D call TRBD2 (5 bases). There are 15 residues in the CDR3. Germline V gene data show CDR1 as SGHDN and CDR2 as FVKESK. V lost 6 bases and J 0 bases, leaving 12 bases between the germline ends. The CDR3, as DNA: TGTGCCAGCAGTCGGCGGGTAGGCTCCTACAATGAGCAGTTCTTC. It encodes CASSRRVGSYNEQFF.

The rearrangement uses TRBV2 and TRBJ2-5; 7 bases match TRBD2. From germline, CDR1 is SNHLY and CDR2 FYNNEI. This CDR3 spans 10 amino acids. J was trimmed by 12 bases and V by 4 bases; bases with no gene match: 2. The CDR3 reads CASSGLAEYF. CDR3 in DNA: TGTGCCAGCAGTGGCCTAGCGGAGTACTTC.

The V call is TRBV29-1, the J call TRBJ2-5, with D maybe TRBD1 (5 bases). The CDR3 is made up of 11 amino acids. V was cut by 7 bases and J by 3 bases, with 9 bases left in between. Germline lookup yields CDR1 SQVTM and CDR2 ANQGSEA. The CDR3 nucleotides are TGCAGCGGGACAAGAAAAGAGACCCAGTACTTC. Amino acid sequence: CSGTRKETQYF.

V is TRBV9 and J is TRBJ2-7, with 8 positions matching TRBD1. The CDR3 extends over 15 amino acids. Germline values: CDR1 SGDLS, CDR2 YYNGEE. Unmatched junction bases numbered 8, after V lost 4 bases and J lost 2 bases. In DNA, the CDR3 is TGTGCCAGCAGCTTAGGACAGGGCAAAACCTACGAGCAGTACTTC. Protein product: CASSLGQGKTYEQYF.

The rearrangement joins TRBV9 to TRBJ2-2; 10 positions match TRBD2. Germline V gene lookup returns CDR1 SGDLS and CDR2 YYNGEE. CDR3 length: 15 residues. V was pared by 0 bases and J by 7 bases, with 3 bases of the junction left unmatched. The CDR3: CASSVGSSGSGELFF. The CDR3 DNA reads TGTGCCAGCAGCGTAGGATCTAGCGGGAGCGGGGAGCTGTTTTTT. Looking up the rest from reference TRBV9 and TRBJ2-2 gives the full variable domain: DSGVTQTPKHLITATGQRVTLRCSPRSGDLSVYWYQQSLDQGLQFLIQYYNGEERAKGNILERFSAQQFPDLHSELNLSSLELGDSALYFCASSVGSSGSGELFFGEGSRLTVL.

The chain carries TRBV7-9 and TRBJ2-1, with 11 positions matching TRBD2. V shed 3 bases and J 8 bases; nucleotides not matched to a gene: 9. The CDR3 runs 16 residues. Germline loops: CDR1 SEHNR, CDR2 FQNEAQ (reference sequence). As DNA, the CDR3 is TGTGCCAGCAGCTTGAGAAGACTAGCGGGATGGGATGAGCAGTTCTTC. Its translation is CASSLRRLAGWDEQFF.

This CDR3 is CASTSGIAGREQYF. CDR3 nucleotide sequence: TGTGCCAGCACTTCCGGGATAGCAGGTCGGGAGCAGTACTTC. The rearrangement joins TRBV6-1 to TRBJ2-7; a possible D gene is TRBD2 (5 bases). V gave up 7 bases and J gave up 7 bases, with 20 bases separating them. The CDR3 covers 14 residues. CDR1 and CDR2 from the germline V gene are MNHNS and SASEGT.

This clone appeared a few times. The V and J genes are TRBV20-1 and TRBJ2-3; D not resolved. Trimming cost V 6 bases and J 5 bases, with 6 bases left between them. Germline V gene sequence: CDR1 DFQATT, CDR2 SNEGSKA (reference sequence). The CDR3 is 10 residues long. This CDR3 is CSALIDTQYF. CDR3 bases: TGCAGTGCACTGATAGATACGCAGTATTTT.

The V and J genes are TRBV7-2 and TRBJ2-3, with D maybe TRBD2 (6 bases). Germline V gene data show CDR1 as SGHTA and CDR2 as FQGNSA. Trimming removed 2 bases from V and 4 bases from J, with 13 bases in between. The CDR3 has 15 amino acids. Here the CDR3 DNA reads TGTGCCAGCAGCTTATTAGATAGCGGCCCAGATACGCAGTATTTT. This translates into CASSLLDSGPDTQYF.

The chain uses TRBV7-9 and TRBJ2-3; 7 bases align to TRBD2. CDR1 is SEHNR, CDR2 FQNEAQ, per germline (reference sequence). The CDR3 runs 15 residues. V lost 7 bases to trimming and J lost 6 bases; unmatched junction nucleotides: 13. In DNA, the CDR3 is TGTGCCAGCACCCCTCCGGGCGGGAGACCGGATACGCAGTATTTT. Translated: CASTPPGGRPDTQYF.

This chain uses TRBV28 with TRBJ1-2; D possibly corresponds to TRBD1 (5 bases). Per the germline V gene, CDR1 is MDHEN and CDR2 is SYDVKM. Between the trimmed V and J ends, which lost 3 bases and 0 bases, there was a span of 8 bases. CDR3 size: 14 residues. This chain's CDR3 is CASSFLGPNYGYTF. The CDR3 coding sequence is TGTGCCAGCAGTTTTTTGGGGCCTAACTATGGCTACACCTTC.